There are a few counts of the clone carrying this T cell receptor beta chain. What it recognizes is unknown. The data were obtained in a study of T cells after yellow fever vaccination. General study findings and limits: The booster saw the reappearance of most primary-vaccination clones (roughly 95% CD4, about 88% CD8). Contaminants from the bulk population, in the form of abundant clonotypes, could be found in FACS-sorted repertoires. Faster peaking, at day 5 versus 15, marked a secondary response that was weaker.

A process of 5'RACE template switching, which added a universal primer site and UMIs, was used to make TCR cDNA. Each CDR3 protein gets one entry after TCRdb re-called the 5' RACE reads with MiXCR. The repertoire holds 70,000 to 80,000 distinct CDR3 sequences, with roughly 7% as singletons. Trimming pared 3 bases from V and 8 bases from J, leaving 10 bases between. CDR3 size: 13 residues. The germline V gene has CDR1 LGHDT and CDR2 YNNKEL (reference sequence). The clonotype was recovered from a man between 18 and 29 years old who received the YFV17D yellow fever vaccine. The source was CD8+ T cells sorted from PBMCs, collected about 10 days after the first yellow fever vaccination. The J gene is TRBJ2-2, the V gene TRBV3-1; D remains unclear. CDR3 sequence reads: CASSHWTLGELFF. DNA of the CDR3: TGTGCCAGCAGCCATTGGACGTTAGGGGAGCTGTTTTTT.